The 21 T cell receptor beta chains presented below share a single source sample, sequenced in a study of beta chain features in type 1 diabetes. All of the isolated RNA was reverse transcribed, so expressed TCRB transcripts were sequenced. Produced via immunoSEQ multiplex PCR; TCRdb's table is partial and in-frame only. The data contain about 900,000 clones, about a sixth of them singletons. Sequencing was done on a sample of naive CD4+ T cells from blood. All receptors derive from a woman aged 18-35 years in good health.

This clone has only a few counts. The chain is built from TRBV5-1 and TRBJ2-3, with TRBD2 matching over 8 bases. The V and J ends lost 0 bases and 5 bases, in that order; junction bases with no gene match: 8. Germline loops: CDR1 SGHRS, CDR2 YFSETQ. This CDR3 is 16 amino acids long. As DNA, the CDR3 is TGCGCCAGCAGCTTGGGGATCGGGCTAGCGGGAGATACGCAGTATTTT. Amino acids: CASSLGIGLAGDTQYF.

The chain employs TRBV7-3 and TRBJ2-7; unclear D gene. The CDR3 sequence is 13 residues long. Germline CDR1 and CDR2: SGHTA and FQGTGA. V was shortened by 5 bases and J by 5 bases, with 13 bases between the two germline ends. CDR3 DNA: TGTGCCAGCAGCCCATCAAGAGAGGACGAGCAGTACTTC. It is translated as CASSPSREDEQYF.

The chain carries TRBV10-3 and TRBJ2-7; D uncertain. The ends were cut back, 7 bases at V and 2 bases at J, with 15 bases in the middle. The germline CDR1 and CDR2 sequences are ENHRY and SYGVKD. The CDR3 is made up of 14 amino acids. The CDR3 DNA reads as TGTGCCATCACGGCGCGGCCAGATACCTACGAGCAGTACTTC. Its translation: CAITARPDTYEQYF.

This clone was seen a few times. The J gene is TRBJ2-7, the V gene TRBV6-5; D might be TRBD2 (5 bases). The germline V gene encodes CDR1 MNHEY and CDR2 SVGAGI. The CDR3 is 16 residues long. V gave up 0 bases and J gave up 4 bases, with 16 bases separating them. The CDR3 loop reads CASSYSVLGRGYEQYF. CDR3 coding DNA: TGTGCCAGCAGTTACTCGGTTTTAGGGAGAGGGTACGAGCAGTACTTC.

The rearrangement uses TRBV5-1 and TRBJ2-1; D remains ambiguous. CDR3 length: 15 amino acids. With 0 bases removed from V and 5 bases from J, the gap between germline ends came to 12 bases. Germline assignment: CDR1 SGHRS and CDR2 YFSETQ. This CDR3 reads CASSLAVGYHNEQFF. CDR3 DNA sequence: TGCGCCAGCAGCTTGGCCGTGGGCTACCACAATGAGCAGTTCTTC.

V gene TRBV7-2 combines with J gene TRBJ1-2; no firm D call. Trimming removed 4 bases from V and 4 bases from J, with 10 bases in between. The CDR3 is 13 amino acids. CDR1 and CDR2 from the germline V gene are SGHTA and FQGNSA. CDR3 DNA: TGTGCCAGCAGCTCCTCCCCCTTCTATGGCTACACCTTC. Encoded protein: CASSSSPFYGYTF.

The chain is built from TRBV7-9 and TRBJ2-1; the D is unclear. This CDR3 region has 13 residues. In germline, CDR1 is SEHNR, CDR2 FQNEAQ (reference sequence). Trimming removed 3 bases at V and 4 bases at J, with 7 bases between. This chain's CDR3 is CASSFRSYNEQFF. The CDR3 DNA reads TGTGCCAGCAGCTTCCGGTCTTACAATGAGCAGTTCTTC.

The J gene is TRBJ2-3, the V gene TRBV6-5, with 10 bases that match TRBD2. V shed 7 bases and J 0 bases; nucleotides not matched to a gene: 4. The CDR3 spans 15 residues. In germline, CDR1 is MNHEY, CDR2 SVGAGI. CDR3 bases: TGTGCCAGCAAACAAGCGGGAGGGAGCACAGATACGCAGTATTTT. Its translation: CASKQAGGSTDTQYF.

This clone turned up a few times. The chain recombines TRBV19 with TRBJ2-5; D not resolved. V lost 7 bases and J lost 4, with 10 bases in between. This CDR3 spans 12 amino acids. The germline CDR1 and CDR2 sequences are LNHDA and SQIVND (reference sequence). CDR3 nucleotides: TGTGCCAGTACCGCGGTGGGAGAGACCCAGTACTTC. Amino acid sequence: CASTAVGETQYF.

A few counts support this clone. V is TRBV11-2 and J is TRBJ2-3; 7 bases align to TRBD2. The CDR3 is 18 residues long. Per the germline V gene, CDR1 is SGHAT and CDR2 is FQNNGV. V lost 3 bases, J lost 0 bases, and 12 bases stayed unmatched. The CDR3 reads CASSFGRGRGVSTDTQYF. CDR3 coding DNA: TGTGCCAGCAGCTTTGGGCGCGGGAGAGGGGTCAGCACAGATACGCAGTATTTT.

This clone appeared a few times. This chain's CDR3 is CARSGTQGSGYTF. CDR3 DNA sequence: TGTGCCAGATCCGGGACCCAGGGGTCCGGCTACACCTTC. The chain employs TRBV2 and TRBJ1-2; weak D call: TRBD1 (6 bases). V was pared by 9 bases and J by 8 bases, with 19 bases between. This CDR3 is built from 13 residues. Germline V gene lookup returns CDR1 SNHLY and CDR2 FYNNEI. Using reference TRBV2 and TRBJ1-2 for the parts outside the CDR3, the full variable domain is EPEVTQTPSHQVTQMGQEVILRCVPISNHLYFYWYRQILGQKVEFLVSFYNNEISEKSEIFDDQFSVERPDGSNFTLKIRSTKLEDSAMYFCARSGTQGSGYTFGSGTRLTVV.

V and J are TRBV6-5 and TRBJ2-1, with TRBD2 matching over 7 bases. Germline V gene data show CDR1 as MNHEY and CDR2 as SVGAGI. With V trimmed by 2 bases and J by 2 bases, 6 bases remained unmatched. The CDR3 consists of 16 residues. The CDR3, as DNA: TGTGCCAGCAGTTACCTGACTAGCCCTACCTACAATGAGCAGTTCTTC. Its translation: CASSYLTSPTYNEQFF.

This clone was seen a few times. This sequence joins TRBV7-9 and TRBJ1-2, with D perhaps TRBD1 (5 bases). V lost 7 bases to trimming and J lost 4 bases, with 19 bases between them. Germline lookup yields CDR1 SEHNR and CDR2 FQNEAQ (reference sequence). The CDR3 totals 15 residues. Here the CDR3 DNA reads TGTGCCAGCACCATCGGGGAGGGGAAGTCCTATGGCTACACCTTC. Its translation: CASTIGEGKSYGYTF.

About this clone: Other DNA sequences of this sample code for an identical CDR3. The chain employs TRBV7-2 and TRBJ2-7, with TRBD2 matching 9 bases. The germline V gene has CDR1 SGHTA and CDR2 FQGNSA. This CDR3 has 14 residues. Trimming removed 5 bases from V and 0 bases from J; junction bases left unmatched: 2. The CDR3 spells CASSPTSGSYEQYF. The CDR3 region has the DNA TGTGCCAGCAGCCCGACTAGCGGCTCCTACGAGCAGTACTTC.

V usage is TRBV19 and J usage is TRBJ1-5, with 7 nucleotides matching TRBD1. The CDR3 has 14 residues. V was pared by 3 bases and J by 6 bases, with 5 bases of the junction left unmatched. CDR1 and CDR2 (germline): LNHDA, SQIVND (reference sequence). Here the CDR3 reads CASSIDTGAQPQHF. For the CDR3, the DNA is TGTGCCAGTAGTATCGACACAGGGGCTCAGCCCCAGCATTTT.

This clone was counted a few times. The chain recombines TRBV28 with TRBJ2-7; TRBD1 agrees at 7 bases. The V segment lost 8 bases and the J segment 4 bases; nucleotides outside the gene matches: 8. Germline-derived CDR1 and CDR2 are MDHEN and SYDVKM. The CDR3 spans 13 residues. The CDR3 region has the DNA TGTGCCAGCCAGGGGGTAAACTGGTACGAGCAGTACTTC. Protein product: CASQGVNWYEQYF.

This clone was seen only a few times. CDR3 region: CATSRAKGLADTQYF. For the CDR3, the DNA is TGTGCCACCAGCAGAGCGAAGGGACTAGCAGATACGCAGTATTTT. The chain links TRBV15 to TRBJ2-3; 8 bases are shared with TRBD2. The CDR3 has 15 amino acids. Germline lookup yields CDR1 LNHNV and CDR2 YYDKDF (reference sequence). Trimming took 1 base from V and 4 from J; bases not matched to a gene: 4.

This clone was seen a few times. This chain links TRBV19 with TRBJ2-1, with 8 bases lining up with TRBD1. V shed 2 bases, J shed 3 bases, and the junction held 3 bases outside the gene matches. The length of the CDR3 is 15 residues. CDR1 is LNHDA and CDR2 is SQIVND in the germline V gene (reference sequence). The CDR3 reads CASSILQGGYNEQFF. In DNA, the CDR3 is TGTGCCAGTAGTATATTACAGGGGGGCTACAATGAGCAGTTCTTC.

Concerning this clone itself: Germline is not matched at one junction end, which may reflect a read error. The rearrangement uses TRBV10-3 and TRBJ1-1, with D uncertain. This CDR3 region has 14 residues. The germline gives CDR1 ENHRY, CDR2 SYGVKD. The CDR3 here is CASSYQVMNTEAFF. The CDR3 DNA reads TGTGCCAGCAGTTACCAAGTAATGAACACTGAAGCTTTCTTT.

DNA of the CDR3: TGTGCCAGCAGCTTAGCTAGTTTGTCCGGGGAGCTGTTTTTT. It codes for CASSLASLSGELFF. This sequence joins TRBV7-2 and TRBJ2-2; D call uncertain. CDR1 and CDR2 from the germline V gene are SGHTA and FQGNSA. The germline V and J ends were trimmed by 0 bases and 6 bases, with 8 bases remaining between them. The CDR3 length is 14 residues.

This chain uses TRBV4-1 with TRBJ2-4, with no clear D. Germline V gene sequence: CDR1 MGHRA, CDR2 YSYEKL. This CDR3 is 12 amino acids long. Trimming took 1 base from V and 7 from J, leaving 5 bases between them. The CDR3 loop is CASSQVRNIQYF. DNA for the CDR3: TGCGCCAGCAGCCAAGTTCGGAACATTCAGTACTTC.